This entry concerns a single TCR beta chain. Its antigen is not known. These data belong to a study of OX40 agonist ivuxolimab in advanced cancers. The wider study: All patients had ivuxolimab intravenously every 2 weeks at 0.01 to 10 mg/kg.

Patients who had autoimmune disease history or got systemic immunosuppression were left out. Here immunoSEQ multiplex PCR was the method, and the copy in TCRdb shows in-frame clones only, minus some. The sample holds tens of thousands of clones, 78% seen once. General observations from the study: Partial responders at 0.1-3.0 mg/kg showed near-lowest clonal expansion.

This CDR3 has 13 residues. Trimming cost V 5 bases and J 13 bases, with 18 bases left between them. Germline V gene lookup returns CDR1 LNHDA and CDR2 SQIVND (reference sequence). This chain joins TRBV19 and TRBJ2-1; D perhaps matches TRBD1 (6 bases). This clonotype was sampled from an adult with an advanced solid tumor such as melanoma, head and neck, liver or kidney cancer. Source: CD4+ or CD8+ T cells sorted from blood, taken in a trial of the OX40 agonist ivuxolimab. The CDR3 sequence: CASSEQGVELQFF. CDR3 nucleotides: TGTGCCAGTAGTGAACAGGGCGTGGAGTTACAGTTCTTC.